The 12 T cell receptor beta chains reported below all come from one sample, sequenced in a study of T cell changes during pregnancy in multiple sclerosis. Libraries were prepared by immunoSEQ multiplex PCR; TCRdb keeps only in-frame clonotypes and omits some of them. The repertoire holds tens of thousands of clones, with approximately 92% as singletons. The sequenced sample was CD4+ T cells from peripheral blood mononuclear cells, obtained in the third trimester of pregnancy. The origin of the receptors is a female donor with multiple sclerosis, enrolled in a pregnancy study.

The gene calls are TRBV2 and TRBJ1-3, with a possible D match to TRBD1 (6 bases). Germline V gene data show CDR1 as SNHLY and CDR2 as FYNNEI. CDR3 length equals 14 residues. Trimming cost V 10 bases and J 0 bases, with 13 bases left between them. This CDR3 reads CATKDRTSGNTIYF. CDR3 DNA sequence: TGTGCCACCAAAGACAGGACCTCTGGAAACACCATATATTTT. The full variable domain, in which reference TRBV2 and TRBJ1-3 provide the parts outside the CDR3, is EPEVTQTPSHQVTQMGQEVILRCVPISNHLYFYWYRQILGQKVEFLVSFYNNEISEKSEIFDDQFSVERPDGSNFTLKIRSTKLEDSAMYFCATKDRTSGNTIYFGEGSWLTVV.

The chain joins TRBV9 to TRBJ2-2; D perhaps matches TRBD1 (5 bases). The CDR3 spans 16 residues. Germline values: CDR1 SGDLS, CDR2 YYNGEE. V lost 1 base and J lost 4, with 14 bases in between. The CDR3 nucleotides read TGTGCCAGCAGCGTACAAGGGGTCCCATTCACCGGGGAGCTGTTTTTT. It encodes CASSVQGVPFTGELFF.

V gene TRBV19 combines with J gene TRBJ1-4; TRBD1 agrees at 7 bases. The germline V gene encodes CDR1 LNHDA and CDR2 SQIVND (reference sequence). The V gene end was trimmed by 8 bases and the J gene end by 0 bases; junction bases not matched to a gene: 12. The CDR3 is made up of 17 amino acids. The CDR3 is CASGRLRGPATNEKLFF. CDR3 coding DNA: TGTGCCAGTGGACGATTGAGGGGGCCTGCAACTAATGAAAAACTGTTTTTT.

The chain has TRBV27 and TRBJ2-5; D call uncertain. Trimming stripped 0 bases from V and 1 base from J, with 15 bases between. This CDR3 region has 17 residues. The germline V gene encodes CDR1 MNHEY and CDR2 SMNVEV (reference sequence). This CDR3 is CASSLSPPTEVQETQYF. CDR3 bases: TGTGCCAGCAGTTTATCACCTCCAACAGAAGTCCAAGAGACCCAGTACTTC.

This clone came up once. The chain employs TRBV6-6 and TRBJ1-1; D perhaps matches TRBD1 (6 bases). The germline V and J ends were trimmed by 5 bases and 5 bases, with 15 bases remaining between them. The V gene's germline CDR1 is MNHNY and CDR2 SVGAGI (reference sequence). The CDR3 covers 14 residues. In nucleotides, the CDR3 is TGTGCCAGCAGTATATCGAGGGGGGGGACTGAAGCTTTCTTT. Its protein is CASSISRGGTEAFF.

This chain connects TRBV11-2 to TRBJ2-5; a possible D gene is TRBD2 (6 bases). The CDR3 length is 16 residues. Trimming left V 5 bases short and J 2 bases short, with 18 bases between. Germline CDR1 is SGHAT and CDR2 is FQNNGV. Here the CDR3 reads CASSLRDSLYQETQYF. CDR3 bases: TGTGCCAGCAGCCTCCGGGACTCCCTTTATCAAGAGACCCAGTACTTC.

This clone was seen a single time. The CDR3 region is CASSLGWGLTTDTQYF. The CDR3, as DNA: TGCGCCAGCAGCTTAGGTTGGGGGCTTACCACAGATACGCAGTATTTT. The rearrangement links TRBV5-1 to TRBJ2-3, with TRBD1 as a possible D gene (6 bases). Trimming left V 2 bases short and J 2 bases short, with 15 bases between. The CDR3 contains 16 residues. Looked up from germline, CDR1 is SGHRS and CDR2 is YFSETQ.

The CDR3 sequence is CASKHRPTDTQYF. The CDR3 region has the DNA TGTGCCAGCAAGCACAGACCCACAGATACGCAGTATTTT. The chain employs TRBV27 and TRBJ2-3; D gene unclear. Deletions cut 7 bases from V and 2 bases from J, with 10 bases between. The CDR3 spans 13 residues. Germline V lookup: CDR1 MNHEY, CDR2 SMNVEV (reference sequence).

The chain employs TRBV4-2 and TRBJ2-1, with 13 bases identical to TRBD2. V lost 3 bases to trimming and J lost 8 bases; unmatched junction nucleotides: 10. There are 17 residues in the CDR3. CDR1 and CDR2 from the germline V gene are LGHNA and YNFKEQ. Here the CDR3 reads CASSQAPGLAGPDEQFF. The DNA for the CDR3 is TGTGCCAGCAGCCAGGCACCGGGACTAGCGGGACCAGATGAGCAGTTCTTC.

The J gene is TRBJ1-2, the V gene TRBV2, with TRBD1 matching over 8 bases. Germline loops: CDR1 SNHLY, CDR2 FYNNEI. This CDR3 is built from 16 residues. V shed 6 bases and J 8 bases; nucleotides not matched to a gene: 17. The CDR3: CASRRDVTGEVGGYTF. CDR3 DNA sequence: TGTGCCAGCAGGAGGGACGTGACAGGGGAAGTAGGCGGCTACACCTTC.

This chain uses TRBV18 with TRBJ2-1; 12 positions match TRBD1. J was trimmed by 2 bases and V by 5 bases; bases with no gene match: 10. Germline V gives CDR1 KGHSH, CDR2 LQKENI. The CDR3 runs to 18 residues. The CDR3 spells CASSRDRGLVGPYNEQFF. CDR3 sequence (DNA): TGTGCCAGCTCAAGGGACAGGGGGCTTGTTGGCCCCTACAATGAGCAGTTCTTC.

The chain combines TRBV6-1 with TRBJ2-3, with 12 bases lining up with TRBD2. Losses at the gene ends were 2 bases for V and 6 bases for J; bases not matched to a gene: 9. The CDR3 consists of 17 residues. Germline-derived CDR1 and CDR2 are MNHNS and SASEGT. CDR3 bases: TGTGCCAGCAGTGAATCCCCTCTAGCGGGGGGGCCGGATACGCAGTATTTT. Residues: CASSESPLAGGPDTQYF.